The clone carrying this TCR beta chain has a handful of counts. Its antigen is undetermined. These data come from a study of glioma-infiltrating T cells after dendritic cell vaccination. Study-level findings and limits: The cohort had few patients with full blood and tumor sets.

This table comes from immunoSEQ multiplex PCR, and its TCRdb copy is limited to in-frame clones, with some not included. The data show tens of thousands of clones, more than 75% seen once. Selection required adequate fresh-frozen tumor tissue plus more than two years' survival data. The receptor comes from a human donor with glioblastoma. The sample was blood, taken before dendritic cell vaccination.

The CDR3 nucleotides read TGCGCCAGCAGTTTAACAGGGGGCGGGGAGCTGTTTTTT. Protein: CASSLTGGGELFF. This sequence joins TRBV10-1 and TRBJ2-2; 8 bases are shared with TRBD1. Germline V gene data show CDR1 as WNHNN and CDR2 as SYGVQD (reference sequence). Trimming cost V 5 bases and J 7 bases; bases outside gene matches: 3. This CDR3 region has 13 residues.